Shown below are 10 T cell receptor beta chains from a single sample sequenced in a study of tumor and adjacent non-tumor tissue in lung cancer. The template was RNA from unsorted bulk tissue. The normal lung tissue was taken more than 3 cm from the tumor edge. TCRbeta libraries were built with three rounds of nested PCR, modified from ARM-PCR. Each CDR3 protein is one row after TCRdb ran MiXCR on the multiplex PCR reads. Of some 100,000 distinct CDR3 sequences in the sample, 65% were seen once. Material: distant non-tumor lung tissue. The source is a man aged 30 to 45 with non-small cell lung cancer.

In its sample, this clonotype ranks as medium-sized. CDR3 loop: CSARPSGLSYNEQFF. CDR3 sequence (DNA): TGCAGTGCTAGACCTAGCGGGCTCTCCTACAATGAGCAGTTCTTC. This chain links TRBV20-1 with TRBJ2-1; 8 bases fit TRBD2. V lost 2 bases and J lost 0; bases outside the gene matches: 3. CDR1 DFQATT and CDR2 SNEGSKA come from the germline V gene (reference sequence). The CDR3 has 15 amino acids.

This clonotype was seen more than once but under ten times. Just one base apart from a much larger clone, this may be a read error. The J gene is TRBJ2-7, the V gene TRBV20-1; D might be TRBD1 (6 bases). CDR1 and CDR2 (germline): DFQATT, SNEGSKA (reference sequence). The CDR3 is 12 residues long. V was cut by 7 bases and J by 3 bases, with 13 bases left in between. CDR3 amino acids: CSVRQAVYEQYF. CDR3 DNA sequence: TGCAGTGTCCGACAGGCTGTCTACGAGCAGTACTTC.

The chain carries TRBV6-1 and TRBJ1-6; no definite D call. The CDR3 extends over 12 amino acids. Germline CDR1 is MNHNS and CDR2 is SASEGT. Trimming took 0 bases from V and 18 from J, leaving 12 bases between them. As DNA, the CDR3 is TGTGCCAGCAGTGAAGCTAGTCCCCAGCACCACTTT. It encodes CASSEASPQHHF.

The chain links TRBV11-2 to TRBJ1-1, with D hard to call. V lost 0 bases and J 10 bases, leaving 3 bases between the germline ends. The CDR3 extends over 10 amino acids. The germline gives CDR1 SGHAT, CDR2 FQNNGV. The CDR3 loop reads CASSLEGAFF. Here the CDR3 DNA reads TGTGCCAGCAGCTTAGAGGGAGCTTTCTTT.

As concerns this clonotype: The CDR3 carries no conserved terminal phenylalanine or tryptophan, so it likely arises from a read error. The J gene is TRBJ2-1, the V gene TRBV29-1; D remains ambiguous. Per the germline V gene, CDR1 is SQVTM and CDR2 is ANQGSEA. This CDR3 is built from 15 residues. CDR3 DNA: TGCAGCATTGAAGTGCCGGCGGAGCCCTACAATGAGCAGTTCCTC. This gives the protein CSIEVPAEPYNEQFL.

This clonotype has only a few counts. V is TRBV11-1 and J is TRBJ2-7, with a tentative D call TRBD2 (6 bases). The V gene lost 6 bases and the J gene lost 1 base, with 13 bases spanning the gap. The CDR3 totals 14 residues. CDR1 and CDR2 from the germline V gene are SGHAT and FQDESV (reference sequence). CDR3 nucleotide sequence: TGTGCCAGCAGGGGCTGGGACTCTTCCTACGAGCAGTACTTC. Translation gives CASRGWDSSYEQYF.

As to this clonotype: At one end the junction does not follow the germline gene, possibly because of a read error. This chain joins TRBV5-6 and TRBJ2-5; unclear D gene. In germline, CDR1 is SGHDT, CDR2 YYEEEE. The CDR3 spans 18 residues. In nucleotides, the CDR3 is TGTGCCAGCAGCTTGGTCCCGGCGCGTTTTCGAGCCTCGGAGACCCATTACTTC. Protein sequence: CASSLVPARFRASETHYF.

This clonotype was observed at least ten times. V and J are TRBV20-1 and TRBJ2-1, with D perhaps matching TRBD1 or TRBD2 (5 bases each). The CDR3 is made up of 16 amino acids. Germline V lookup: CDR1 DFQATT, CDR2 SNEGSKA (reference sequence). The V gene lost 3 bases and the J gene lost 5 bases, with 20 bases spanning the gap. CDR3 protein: CSARLPWGSFNNEQFF. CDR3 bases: TGCAGTGCTAGGCTCCCCTGGGGGAGCTTTAACAATGAGCAGTTCTTC.

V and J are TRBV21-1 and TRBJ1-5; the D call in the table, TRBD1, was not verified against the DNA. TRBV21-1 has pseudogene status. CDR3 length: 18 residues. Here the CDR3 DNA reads TGTGCCAGCAGCCCTCGGCAGGAGGAGACAGGGGAGAGTCAGCCCCATCATTTT. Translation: CASSPRQEETGESQPHHF.

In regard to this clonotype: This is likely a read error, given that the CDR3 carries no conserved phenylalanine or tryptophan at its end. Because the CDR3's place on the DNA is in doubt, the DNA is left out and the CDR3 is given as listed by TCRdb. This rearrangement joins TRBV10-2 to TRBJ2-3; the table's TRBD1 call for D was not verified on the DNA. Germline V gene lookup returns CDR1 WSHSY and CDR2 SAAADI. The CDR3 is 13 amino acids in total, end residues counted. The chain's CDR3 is CASRTGTTDTQFL.